This entry concerns a single TCR beta chain. Its antigen is undetermined. These data originate in a study of T cell responses to AZD1222 COVID-19 vaccine. Study results and caveats: The donor cohort was predominantly white British with a female majority, and clonal diversity may have been underestimated. Among spike-specific TCRs, nearly half reportedly target unmutated variant regions. Across the whole spike, CD4 TCRs peaked at regions 160-218 and 743-854. Receipt of two AZD1222 doses was followed by a rise in Spike-specific TCR breadth and depth.

This table comes from immunoSEQ multiplex PCR, and its TCRdb copy is limited to in-frame clones, with some not included. The table lists around 100,000 clones, less than 95% of them singletons. This receptor was identified in an adult in good health. The specimen was peripheral blood, collected on day 0 of AZD1222 vaccination.

CDR3 nucleotides: TGTGCCAGCAGTGCCAGCCGGGTCGAGCAGTACTTC. Translating it yields CASSASRVEQYF. The rearrangement joins TRBV12-3 or TRBV12-4 to TRBJ2-7, with D unresolved. The CDR3 covers 12 residues. The ends were cut back, 5 bases at V and 6 bases at J, with 11 bases in the middle.